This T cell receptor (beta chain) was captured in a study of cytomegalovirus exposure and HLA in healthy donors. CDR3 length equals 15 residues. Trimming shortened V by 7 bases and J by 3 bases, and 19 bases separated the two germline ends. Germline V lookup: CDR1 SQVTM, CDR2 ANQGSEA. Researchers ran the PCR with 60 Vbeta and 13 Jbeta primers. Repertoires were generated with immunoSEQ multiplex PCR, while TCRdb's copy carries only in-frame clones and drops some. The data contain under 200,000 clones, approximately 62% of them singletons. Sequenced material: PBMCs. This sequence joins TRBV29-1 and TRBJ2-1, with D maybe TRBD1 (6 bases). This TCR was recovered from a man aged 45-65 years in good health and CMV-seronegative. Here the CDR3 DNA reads TGCAGCGGACATTCCCAGGGGATCGGCTACAATGAGCAGTTCTTC. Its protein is CSGHSQGIGYNEQFF.